The 27 T cell receptor beta chains below all came from one sample that was sequenced in a study of blood T cell repertoires in COVID-19. Produced via immunoSEQ multiplex PCR; TCRdb's table is partial and in-frame only. The data show about 150,000 clones, around 90% seen once. Sequencing was performed on peripheral blood. The source of these receptors is a man aged 45-60 years with acute or convalescent COVID-19.

This clone is a singleton in its sample. The gene calls are TRBV28 and TRBJ2-5, with D possibly TRBD1 on 6 matching bases. The CDR3 has 20 amino acids. V lost 2 bases, J lost 2 bases, and 27 bases lay in between. Germline CDR1 is MDHEN and CDR2 is SYDVKM. CDR3 amino acids: CASSLPAPLRRQARQETQYF. Here the CDR3 DNA reads TGTGCCAGCAGTTTACCCGCACCCCTTCGCAGACAGGCACGACAAGAGACCCAGTACTTC.

This rearrangement joins TRBV6-5 to TRBJ1-6; the D is unclear. The CDR3 runs 16 residues. The V gene's germline CDR1 is MNHEY and CDR2 SVGAGI. The V end was cut by 2 bases, the J end by 6 bases, with 14 bases between. The CDR3 nucleotides read TGTGCCAGCAGTTACATCGGCCGCGGGTTTAATTCACCCCTCCACTTT. Protein: CASSYIGRGFNSPLHF.

This chain uses TRBV30 with TRBJ1-1; 8 nucleotides align to TRBD1. Looked up from germline, CDR1 is GTSNPN and CDR2 is SVGIG (reference sequence). J lost 10 bases, V lost 0 bases, and 7 bases had no gene match. CDR3 length equals 13 residues. CDR3 sequence (DNA): TGTGCCTGGAGTGTTGGCAGGGGGCTGGTAGCTTTCTTT. It translates to CAWSVGRGLVAFF.

V is TRBV28 and J is TRBJ1-5; TRBD1 matches 7 bases. The CDR3 loop spans 15 amino acids. Germline lookup yields CDR1 MDHEN and CDR2 SYDVKM. After removal of 6 bases from V and 3 bases from J, the junction contained 8 bases not matched to a gene. The CDR3 loop is CASSPYRGFNQPQHF. The CDR3 DNA is TGTGCCAGCAGCCCTTACAGGGGATTCAATCAGCCCCAGCATTTT.

The chain is built from TRBV7-2 and TRBJ2-7; D unclear. CDR3 length: 13 residues. The V end was cut by 1 base, the J end by 7 bases, with 11 bases between. CDR1 and CDR2 from the germline V gene are SGHTA and FQGNSA. CDR3 coding DNA: TGTGCCAGCAGCTTAGGACTTAGTTGGGAGCAGTACGTC. The encoded protein is CASSLGLSWEQYV.

The V gene is TRBV30, the J gene TRBJ1-4; tentatively, D is TRBD1 (6 bases). V was shortened by 5 bases and J by 5 bases, with 21 bases between the two germline ends. The CDR3 is 16 amino acids. Germline CDR1 is GTSNPN and CDR2 is SVGIG (reference sequence). The CDR3 sequence is CAWESKTGFSNEKLFF. In nucleotides, the CDR3 is TGTGCCTGGGAATCAAAAACAGGGTTTTCCAATGAAAAACTGTTTTTT.

The rearrangement links TRBV4-1 to TRBJ2-1; perhaps TRBD2 as D (6 bases). Between the trimmed V and J ends, which lost 4 bases and 2 bases, there was a span of 21 bases. Looked up from germline, CDR1 is MGHRA and CDR2 is YSYEKL. This CDR3 contains 18 residues. CDR3 amino acids: CASSPSRTGSLAYNEQFF. The CDR3 DNA is TGCGCCAGCAGCCCGAGCCGAACCGGGAGTCTTGCCTACAATGAGCAGTTCTTC.

The rearrangement uses TRBV6-2 or TRBV6-3 and TRBJ2-1, with a weak D call TRBD2 (6 bases). V was shortened by 6 bases and J by 6 bases, with 12 bases between the two germline ends. Germline V gene sequence: CDR1 MNHEY, CDR2 SVGEGT. This CDR3 has 13 amino acids. Here the CDR3 reads CASSGDFSNEQFF. In DNA form, the CDR3 reads TGTGCCAGCAGCGGGGACTTTTCCAATGAGCAGTTCTTC.

The chain employs TRBV18 and TRBJ1-6, with D uncertain. Per germline, CDR1 KGHSH and CDR2 LQKENI. Trimming pared 0 bases from V and 7 bases from J, leaving 7 bases between. The CDR3 is 14 residues long. CDR3 amino acids: CASSPPAGNSPLHF. CDR3 bases: TGTGCCAGCTCACCACCGGCAGGAAATTCACCCCTCCACTTT.

The V call is TRBV7-2, the J call TRBJ1-3; weak D call: TRBD1 (6 bases). V lost 2 bases and J lost 0, with 8 bases in between. Germline V CDR1 and CDR2: SGHTA, FQGNSA. This CDR3 has 15 residues. CDR3 nucleotides: TGTGCCAGCAGCTTAACAGGGACCTCTGGAAACACCATATATTTT. Amino acid sequence: CASSLTGTSGNTIYF.

This clone turned up a few times. This chain uses TRBV3-1 (or the pseudogene TRBV3-2) with TRBJ1-1; 8 bases line up with TRBD1. Germline-derived CDR1 and CDR2 are LGHDT and YNNKEL (reference sequence). J was trimmed by 0 bases and V by 2 bases; bases with no gene match: 14. CDR3 length: 19 residues. The DNA for the CDR3 is TGTGCCAGCAGCCAAACCCTAACAGGGGGATTTGGTATGAACACTGAAGCTTTCTTT. It yields the protein CASSQTLTGGFGMNTEAFF.

The rearrangement links TRBV11-2 to TRBJ1-1, with D perhaps TRBD1 (5 bases). V was clipped by 0 bases and J by 5 bases, with 10 bases between them. The germline V gene has CDR1 SGHAT and CDR2 FQNNGV. CDR3 length: 14 residues. Written as DNA, the CDR3 is TGTGCCAGCAGCTTAGATGCGGGGGGGACTGAAGCTTTCTTT. Protein product: CASSLDAGGTEAFF.

The rearrangement links TRBV30 to TRBJ1-1, with D perhaps TRBD1 (5 bases). The V end was cut by 2 bases, the J end by 13 bases, with 14 bases between. CDR1 is GTSNPN, CDR2 SVGIG, per germline (reference sequence). The CDR3 has 11 amino acids. The CDR3 loop reads CAWSLTGTCFF. In nucleotides, the CDR3 is TGTGCCTGGAGTCTTACCGGGACTTGTTTCTTT.

V is TRBV6-2 or TRBV6-3 and J is TRBJ2-7, with D maybe TRBD2 (6 bases). The CDR3 has 17 amino acids. V shed 5 bases and J shed 0 bases, with 20 bases lying between them. Germline V lookup: CDR1 MNHEY, CDR2 SVGEGT. The DNA of the CDR3 is TGTGCCAGCAGTCAGACGGTCGGGACTGCGATCTCCTACGAGCAGTACGTC. Its protein product is CASSQTVGTAISYEQYV.

The genes are TRBV9 and TRBJ2-2; D might be TRBD1 (5 bases). The germline V gene encodes CDR1 SGDLS and CDR2 YYNGEE. Trimming took off 4 bases at V and 5 bases at J, with 15 bases between the two ends. CDR3 length: 15 residues. The CDR3 DNA sequence: TGTGCCAGCAGCCCCCAAGGGGCTCCGACCGGGGAGCTGTTTTTT. This codes for CASSPQGAPTGELFF.

The rearrangement joins TRBV27 to TRBJ1-5; D gene uncertain. The ends were cut back, 9 bases at V and 5 bases at J, with 14 bases in the middle. This CDR3 spans 13 amino acids. CDR1 is MNHEY and CDR2 is SMNVEV in the germline V gene (reference sequence). The CDR3 loop is CASRVSPYQPQHF. The CDR3 nucleotides read TGTGCCAGTCGTGTGAGCCCCTATCAGCCCCAGCATTTT.

This sequence joins TRBV7-6 and TRBJ1-4, with a tentative D call TRBD1 (6 bases). V gave up 0 bases and J gave up 1 base, with 15 bases separating them. CDR3 length equals 18 residues. In germline, CDR1 is SGHVS, CDR2 FNYEAQ. CDR3 bases: TGTGCCAGCAGCTTAGCGGCACAGGGCTTCAGAACTAATGAAAAACTGTTTTTT. As protein: CASSLAAQGFRTNEKLFF. Looking up the rest from reference TRBV7-6 and TRBJ1-4 gives the full variable domain: GAGVSQSPRYKVTKRGQDVALRCDPISGHVSLYWYRQALGQGPEFLTYFNYEAQQDKSGLPNDRFSAERPEGSISTLTIQRTEQRDSAMYRCASSLAAQGFRTNEKLFFGSGTQLSVL.

This clone has more than one count but fewer than ten. J is TRBJ1-1 and V is TRBV5-1, with D unclear. Trimming stripped 0 bases from V and 4 bases from J, with 10 bases between. The germline V gene has CDR1 SGHRS and CDR2 YFSETQ. The CDR3 extends over 14 amino acids. For the CDR3, the DNA is TGCGCCAGCAGCTTGGCCAATCGGGGCACTGAAGCTTTCTTT. Its protein product is CASSLANRGTEAFF.

The J gene is TRBJ1-5, the V gene TRBV18; D gene ambiguous. Trimming stripped 4 bases from V and 7 bases from J, with 26 bases between. The CDR3 runs 18 residues. Germline V gene data show CDR1 as KGHSH and CDR2 as LQKENI. CDR3 in DNA: TGTGCCAGCTCACTGGCGGGTTTAGGGAAAGGGTCAGAGCAGCCCCAGCATTTT. Amino acids: CASSLAGLGKGSEQPQHF.

Details on this clone: Other nucleotide sequences in the sample specify the same CDR3. This chain joins TRBV30 and TRBJ1-1; 7 bases fit TRBD1. CDR1 is GTSNPN, CDR2 SVGIG, per germline (reference sequence). V was pared by 3 bases and J by 5 bases, with 0 bases of the junction left unmatched. There are 11 residues in the CDR3. CDR3 region: CAWSRGTEAFF. For the CDR3, the DNA is TGTGCCTGGAGCAGGGGGACTGAAGCTTTCTTT.

This chain uses TRBV4-1 with TRBJ2-1; 9 nucleotides line up with TRBD1. The CDR3 sequence is 17 residues long. V lost 1 base and J lost 7; bases outside the gene matches: 11. The germline V gene has CDR1 MGHRA and CDR2 YSYEKL. CDR3 protein: CASSQAGGTGSWNEQFF. The CDR3 DNA sequence: TGCGCCAGCAGCCAAGCCGGGGGGACAGGGAGTTGGAATGAGCAGTTCTTC.

This chain uses TRBV5-1 with TRBJ2-1; the D is unclear. V was pared by 2 bases and J by 7 bases, with 7 bases between. There are 12 residues in the CDR3. Germline lookup yields CDR1 SGHRS and CDR2 YFSETQ. CDR3 protein: CASSLTQNEQFF. In DNA form, the CDR3 reads TGCGCCAGCAGCTTAACCCAGAATGAGCAGTTCTTC.

The chain combines TRBV18 with TRBJ1-1; no clear D. CDR1 is KGHSH and CDR2 is LQKENI in the germline V gene. Trimming shortened V by 3 bases and J by 1 base, and 9 bases separated the two germline ends. The CDR3 loop spans 14 amino acids. CDR3 amino acids: CASSPIEKNTEAFF. CDR3 bases: TGTGCCAGCTCACCGATCGAGAAGAACACTGAAGCTTTCTTT.

J is TRBJ2-2 and V is TRBV7-2, with D possibly matching TRBD2 (5 bases). The CDR3 totals 15 residues. V lost 1 base and J 4 bases, leaving 10 bases between the germline ends. Germline V lookup: CDR1 SGHTA, CDR2 FQGNSA. CDR3 loop: CASSLVSEATGELFF. CDR3 coding DNA: TGTGCCAGCAGCTTAGTTTCGGAGGCCACCGGGGAGCTGTTTTTT. The variable domain in full, completed from reference TRBV7-2 and TRBJ2-2, reads GAGVSQSPSNKVTEKGKDVELRCDPISGHTALYWYRQSLGQGLEFLIYFQGNSAPDKSGLPSDRFSAERTGGSVSTLTIQRTQQEDSAVYLCASSLVSEATGELFFGEGSRLTVL.

The rearrangement uses TRBV12-3 or TRBV12-4 and TRBJ1-6; no clear D gene. V lost 6 bases and J lost 9, with 12 bases in between. This CDR3 comprises 13 residues. This CDR3 reads CASSSRNGSPLHF. DNA for the CDR3: TGTGCCAGCAGCTCTAGGAACGGTTCACCCCTCCACTTT.

The gene calls are TRBV24-1 and TRBJ2-7, with D tentatively TRBD2 (5 bases). The CDR3 consists of 14 residues. V shed 12 bases and J shed 7 bases, with 24 bases lying between them. In germline, CDR1 is KGHDR, CDR2 SFDVKD. CDR3 in DNA: TGTGCCCTCCAGAGCGAAGCGGTCGGCCTGGAGCAGTACTTC. Encoded protein: CALQSEAVGLEQYF.

The chain couples TRBV18 to TRBJ2-2; D gene unclear. Germline CDR1 KGHSH, CDR2 LQKENI. This CDR3 region has 12 residues. The ends were cut back, 3 bases at V and 7 bases at J, with 6 bases in the middle. The CDR3 DNA sequence: TGTGCCAGCTCACCCTATGACGGGGAGCTGTTTTTT. Encoded protein: CASSPYDGELFF.